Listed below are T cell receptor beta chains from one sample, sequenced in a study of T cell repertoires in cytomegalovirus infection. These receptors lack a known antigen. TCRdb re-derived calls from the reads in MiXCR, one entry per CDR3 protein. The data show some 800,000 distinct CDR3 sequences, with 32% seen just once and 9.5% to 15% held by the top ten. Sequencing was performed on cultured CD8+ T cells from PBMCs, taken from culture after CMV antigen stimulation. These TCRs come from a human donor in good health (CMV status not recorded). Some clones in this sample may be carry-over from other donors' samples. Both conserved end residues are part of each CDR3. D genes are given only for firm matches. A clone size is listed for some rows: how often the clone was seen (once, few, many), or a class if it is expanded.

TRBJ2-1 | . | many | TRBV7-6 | TGTGCCAGCAGCAAGGACTTTTACAATGAGCAGTTCTTC | CASSKDFYNEQFF
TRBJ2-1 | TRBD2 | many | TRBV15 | TGTGCCACCAGCCAGGGACTAGCGGCTTACAATGAGCAGTTCTTC | CATSQGLAAYNEQFF
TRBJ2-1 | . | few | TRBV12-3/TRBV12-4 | TGTGCCAGCAGTTTAGGGGGGGCGGCACATGAGCAGTTCTTC | CASSLGGAAHEQFF
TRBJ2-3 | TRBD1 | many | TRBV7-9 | TGTGCCAGCAGCCCGGGACAGGCGTTCACAGATACGCAGTATTTT | CASSPGQAFTDTQYF
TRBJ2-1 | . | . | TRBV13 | TGTGCCAGCAGCTTTTGGGAGTACAATGAGCAGTTCTTC | CASSFWEYNEQFF
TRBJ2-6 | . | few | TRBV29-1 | TGCAGCGTTCCGGGGGCTGGGGCCAACGTCCTGACTTTC | CSVPGAGANVLTF
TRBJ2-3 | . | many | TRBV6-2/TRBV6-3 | TGTGCCAGCAGTTACCCCACAGATACGCAGTATTTT | CASSYPTDTQYF
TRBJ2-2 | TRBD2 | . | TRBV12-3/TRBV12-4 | TGTGCCAGCAGTTGGACTAGCCCGAACACCGGGGAGCTGTTTTTT | CASSWTSPNTGELFF
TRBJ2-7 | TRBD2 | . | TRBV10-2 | TGCGCCAGCAACTTAGCGGGGGACTCCTACGAGCAGTACTTC | CASNLAGDSYEQYF
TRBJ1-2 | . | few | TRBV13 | TGTGCCAGCAGCTTTGGCACGGGGGCGCGGAATGGCTACACCTTC | CASSFGTGARNGYTF
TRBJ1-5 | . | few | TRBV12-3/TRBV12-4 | TGTGCCAGCAGAGCGATGGGGCCGAATCAGCCCCAGCATTTT | CASRAMGPNQPQHF
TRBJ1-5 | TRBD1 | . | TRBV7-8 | TGTGCCAGCAGACGGGACAGTATGGATGTCGGCAATCAGCCCCAGCATTTT | CASRRDSMDVGNQPQHF
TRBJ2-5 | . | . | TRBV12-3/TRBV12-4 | TGTGCCAACAGTTTTCGGGCAGGGGCTTTGAGGGAGACCCAGTACTTC | CANSFRAGALRETQYF
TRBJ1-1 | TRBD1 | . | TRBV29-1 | TGCAGCGTTGTCGGACAGGTTTGGACTGAAGCTTTCTTT | CSVVGQVWTEAFF
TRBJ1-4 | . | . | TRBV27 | TGTGCCAGCAGTGAATGGGTTGCGAGCGAAAAACTGTTTTTT | CASSEWVASEKLFF
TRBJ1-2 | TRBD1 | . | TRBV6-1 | TGTGCCAGCAGTGAAGCGGGGGACAGGTTCTATGGCTACACCTTC | CASSEAGDRFYGYTF